This T cell receptor beta chain was recorded in a study of T cells in Graves' hyperthyroidism and ophthalmopathy. Trimming took 8 bases from V and 2 from J, leaving 21 bases between them. The CDR3 is 15 residues long. CDR1 is DFQATT, CDR2 SNEGSKA, per germline (reference sequence). Template material for amplifying TCR beta CDR3 regions consisted of RNA transcripts. First-round RT-PCR of the TCR CDR3 relied on the HTBI primer set. TCRdb re-analysed the multiplex PCR reads in MiXCR, keeping a single row per CDR3 protein. The table records around 500,000 distinct CDR3 sequences, approximately 14% of them present only once. This clonotype has ten or more counts.

The TCR comes from a middle-aged woman with Graves' hyperthyroidism. V gene TRBV20-1 combines with J gene TRBJ2-5, with D perhaps TRBD2 (5 bases). Specimen: blood. CDR3 sequence reads: CSTMNGNSKQETQYF. Written as DNA, the CDR3 is TGCAGTACAATGAACGGGAACTCAAAACAAGAGACCCAGTACTTC.